Below, one T cell receptor beta chain is given with its context. This entry is derived from a study of cytomegalovirus exposure and HLA in healthy donors. Study background: As released early, the data held about 85 million unique TCRs from HLA-typed donors.

The PCR was carried out with 60 Vbeta primers and 13 Jbeta primers. Data came from immunoSEQ multiplex PCR; TCRdb stores just in-frame clones and leaves some out. This sample has about 160,000 clones, with 70% to 90% found just once. The CDR3 runs 12 residues. Trimming removed 7 bases from V and 0 bases from J, with 4 bases in between. Germline CDR1 and CDR2: MDHEN and SYDVKM. The sample comprised PBMCs. V is TRBV28 and J is TRBJ1-5; D not certain. This TCR came from a male donor in good health and CMV-seronegative. CDR3 in DNA: TGTGCCAGCACGTCTAGCAATCAGCCCCAGCATTTT. This gives the protein CASTSSNQPQHF.